This T cell receptor beta chain was recorded in a study of OX40 agonist ivuxolimab in advanced cancers. About the research overall: All patients had ivuxolimab intravenously every 2 weeks at 0.01 to 10 mg/kg.

Study observations and caveats: It was not determined which antigens were specifically recognized by the peripheral T cells that had undergone clonal expansion. CD4+ and CD8+ blood T cells expanded clonally by week 6 at 0.1 to 3.0 mg/kg.

Trimming removed 2 bases from V and 2 bases from J; junction bases left unmatched: 3. The CDR3 length is 16 residues. In germline, CDR1 is SGHNT, CDR2 YYREEE (reference sequence). A word on this clone: Its antigen remains unknown.

Systemic immunosuppression or autoimmune disease history was grounds to exclude patients. Here immunoSEQ multiplex PCR was the method, and the copy in TCRdb shows in-frame clones only, minus some. The table has approximately 30,000 clones, about nine tenths seen once; the top ten hold roughly 1%. The V gene is TRBV5-4, the J gene TRBJ2-2; TRBD2 aligns across 10 bases. The specimen was CD4+ or CD8+ T cells sorted from blood, collected in a trial of the OX40 agonist ivuxolimab. The sequence was collected from an adult with an advanced solid tumor such as melanoma, head and neck, liver or kidney cancer. The CDR3: CASSFIAGGNTGELFF. The CDR3 DNA follows: TGTGCCAGCAGCTTCATAGCGGGGGGTAACACCGGGGAGCTGTTTTTT.